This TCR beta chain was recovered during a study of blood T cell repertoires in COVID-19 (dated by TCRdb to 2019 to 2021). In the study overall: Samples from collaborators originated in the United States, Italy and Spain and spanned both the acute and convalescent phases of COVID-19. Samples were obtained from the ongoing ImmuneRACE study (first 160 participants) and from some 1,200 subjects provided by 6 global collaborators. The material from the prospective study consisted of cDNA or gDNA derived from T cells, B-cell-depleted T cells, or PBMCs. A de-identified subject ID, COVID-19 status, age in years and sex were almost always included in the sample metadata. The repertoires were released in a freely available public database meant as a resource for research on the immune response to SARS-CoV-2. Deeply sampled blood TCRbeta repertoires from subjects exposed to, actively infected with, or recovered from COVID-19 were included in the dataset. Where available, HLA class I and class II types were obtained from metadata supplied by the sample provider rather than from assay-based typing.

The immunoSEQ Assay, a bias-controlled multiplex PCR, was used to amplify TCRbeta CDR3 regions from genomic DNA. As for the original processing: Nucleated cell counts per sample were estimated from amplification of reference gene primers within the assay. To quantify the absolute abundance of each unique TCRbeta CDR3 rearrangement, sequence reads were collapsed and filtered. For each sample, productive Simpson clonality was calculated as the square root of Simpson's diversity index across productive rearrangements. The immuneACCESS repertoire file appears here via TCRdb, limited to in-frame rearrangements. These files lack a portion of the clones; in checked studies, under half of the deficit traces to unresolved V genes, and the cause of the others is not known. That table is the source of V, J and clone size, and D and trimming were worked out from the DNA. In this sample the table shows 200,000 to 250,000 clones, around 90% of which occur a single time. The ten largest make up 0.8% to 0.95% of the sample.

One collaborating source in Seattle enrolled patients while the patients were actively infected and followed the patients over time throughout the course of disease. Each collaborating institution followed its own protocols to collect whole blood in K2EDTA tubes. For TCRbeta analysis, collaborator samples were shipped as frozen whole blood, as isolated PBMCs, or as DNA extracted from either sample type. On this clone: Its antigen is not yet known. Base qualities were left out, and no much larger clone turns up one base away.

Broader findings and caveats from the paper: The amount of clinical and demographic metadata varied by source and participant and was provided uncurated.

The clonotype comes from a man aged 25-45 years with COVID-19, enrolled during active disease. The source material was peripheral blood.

Read as DNA, the sequence is TGTGCCAGCAGGGGACTAGCAGGCAATGAGCAGTTCTTC. This translates into CASRGLAGNEQFF. This sequence uses TRBV27 and TRBJ2-1; 9 bases in the junction line up with TRBD2. CDR1 MNHEY and CDR2 SMNVEV were looked up in the germline V gene (reference sequence). Inclusive of the bounding cysteine and phenylalanine, the CDR3 is 13 residues long. Only CDR3 DNA remains: 39 bases, in frame from the first base. At the junction V is shortened by 6 bases and J by 6 bases; bases outside the gene matches: 3.